This T cell receptor beta chain was sequenced for a study of cytomegalovirus exposure and HLA in healthy donors. Findings of the study overall: According to a later analysis, donors in an Asian-associated ancestry cluster reportedly had fewer N-insertions than the approximately 720-donor mean. In an earlier analysis, most TCR beta V segments were productive about 87% or about 30% of the time.

PCR employed 60 Vbeta and 13 Jbeta primers. The repertoire was sequenced with immunoSEQ multiplex PCR; TCRdb's copy has only in-frame clones and lacks some. Of 110,000 or so clones listed, about 76% are singletons. The CDR3 sequence is 14 residues long. J gave up 2 bases and V 6 bases, and 4 bases lay outside the gene matches. Germline-derived CDR1 and CDR2 are KGHSH and LQKENI. With respect to this clone: Its antigen is unknown.

The clonotype comes from a woman aged 40 to 50 in good health and CMV-seronegative. The sample taken for sequencing was PBMCs. The rearrangement links TRBV18 to TRBJ1-2; TRBD1 matches at 9 bases. CDR3 protein: CASSPDRGNYGYTF. The CDR3 DNA sequence: TGTGCCAGCTCCCCGGACAGGGGCAACTATGGCTACACCTTC.